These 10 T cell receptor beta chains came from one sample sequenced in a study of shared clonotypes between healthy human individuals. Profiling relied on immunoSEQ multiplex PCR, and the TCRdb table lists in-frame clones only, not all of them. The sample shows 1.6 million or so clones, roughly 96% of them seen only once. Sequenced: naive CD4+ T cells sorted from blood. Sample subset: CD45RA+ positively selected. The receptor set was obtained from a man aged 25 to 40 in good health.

CDR3 sequence (DNA): TGTGCCAGCAGTCGGGTATGGAACACCGGGGAGCTGTTTTTT. Translated, it gives CASSRVWNTGELFF. This chain uses TRBV27 with TRBJ2-2; D unresolved. Germline CDR1 is MNHEY and CDR2 is SMNVEV (reference sequence). The CDR3 has 14 residues. The V gene lost 5 bases and the J gene lost 1 base, with 8 bases spanning the gap.

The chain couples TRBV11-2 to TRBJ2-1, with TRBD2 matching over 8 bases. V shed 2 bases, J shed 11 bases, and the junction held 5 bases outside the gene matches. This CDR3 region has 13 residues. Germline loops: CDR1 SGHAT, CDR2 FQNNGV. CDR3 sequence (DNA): TGTGCCAGCAGCTTAAACGGGGGGGCAAAGCAGTTCTTC. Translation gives CASSLNGGAKQFF.

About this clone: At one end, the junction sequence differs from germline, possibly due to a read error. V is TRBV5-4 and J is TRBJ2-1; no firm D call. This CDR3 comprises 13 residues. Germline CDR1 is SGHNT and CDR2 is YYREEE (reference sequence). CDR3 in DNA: TGTGCCAGCAGCTTGGCTTCGACGGATCTTTTTATCTTC. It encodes CASSLASTDLFIF.

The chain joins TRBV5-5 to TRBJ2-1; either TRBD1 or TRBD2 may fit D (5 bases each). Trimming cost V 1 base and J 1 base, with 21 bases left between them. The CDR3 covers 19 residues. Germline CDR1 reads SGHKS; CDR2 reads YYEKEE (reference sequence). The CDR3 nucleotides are TGTGCCAGCAGCTTGAGGCAAGGGACGGGACGTTGGTCCTACAATGAGCAGTTCTTC. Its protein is CASSLRQGTGRWSYNEQFF. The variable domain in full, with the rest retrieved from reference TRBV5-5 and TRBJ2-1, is DAGVTQSPTHLIKTRGQQVTLRCSPISGHKSVSWYQQVLGQGPQFIFQYYEKEERGRGNFPDRFSARQFPNYSSELNVNALLLGDSALYLCASSLRQGTGRWSYNEQFFGPGTRLTVL.

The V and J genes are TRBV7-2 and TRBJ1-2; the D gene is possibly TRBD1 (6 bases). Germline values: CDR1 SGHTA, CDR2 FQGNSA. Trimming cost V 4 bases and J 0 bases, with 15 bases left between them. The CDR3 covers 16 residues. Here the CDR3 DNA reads TGTGCCAGCAGCTCGCACAGGGAGTACGCTAACTATGGCTACACCTTC. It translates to CASSSHREYANYGYTF. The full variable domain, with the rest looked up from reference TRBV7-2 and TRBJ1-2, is GAGVSQSPSNKVTEKGKDVELRCDPISGHTALYWYRQSLGQGLEFLIYFQGNSAPDKSGLPSDRFSAERTGGSVSTLTIQRTQQEDSAVYLCASSSHREYANYGYTFGSGTRLTVV.

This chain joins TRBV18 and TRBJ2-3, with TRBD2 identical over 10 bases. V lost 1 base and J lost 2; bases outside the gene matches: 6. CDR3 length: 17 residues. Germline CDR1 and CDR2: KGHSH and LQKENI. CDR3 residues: CASSPLSLAGVTDTQYF. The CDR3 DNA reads TGTGCCAGCTCACCACTGTCGCTAGCGGGGGTCACAGATACGCAGTATTTT.

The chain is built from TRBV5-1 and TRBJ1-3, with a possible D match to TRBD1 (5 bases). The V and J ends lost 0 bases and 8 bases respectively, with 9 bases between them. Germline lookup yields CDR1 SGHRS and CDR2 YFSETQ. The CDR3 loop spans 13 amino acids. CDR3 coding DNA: TGCGCCAGCAGCTTGGCCAGGGAGGACACCATATATTTT. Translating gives CASSLAREDTIYF.

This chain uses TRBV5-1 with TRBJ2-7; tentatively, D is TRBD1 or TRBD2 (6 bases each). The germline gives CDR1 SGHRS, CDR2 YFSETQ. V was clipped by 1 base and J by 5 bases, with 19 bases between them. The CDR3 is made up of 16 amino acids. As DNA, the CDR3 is TGCGCCAGCAGCTTGCGGGGGCCCGACCGCCCGGACGAGCAGTACTTC. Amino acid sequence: CASSLRGPDRPDEQYF.

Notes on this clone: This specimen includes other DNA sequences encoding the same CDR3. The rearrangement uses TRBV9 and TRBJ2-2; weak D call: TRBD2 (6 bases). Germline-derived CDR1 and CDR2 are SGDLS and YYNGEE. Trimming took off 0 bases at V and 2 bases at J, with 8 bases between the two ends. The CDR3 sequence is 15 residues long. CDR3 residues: CASSVAGVNTGELFF. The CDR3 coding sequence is TGTGCCAGCAGCGTAGCGGGAGTTAACACCGGGGAGCTGTTTTTT.

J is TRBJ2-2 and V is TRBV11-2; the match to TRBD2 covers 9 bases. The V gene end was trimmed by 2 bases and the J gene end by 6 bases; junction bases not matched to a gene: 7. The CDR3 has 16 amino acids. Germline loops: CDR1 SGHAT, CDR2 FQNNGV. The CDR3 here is CASSLTLAGLPGELFF. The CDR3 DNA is TGTGCCAGCAGCTTAACACTAGCGGGTCTTCCCGGGGAGCTGTTTTTT.